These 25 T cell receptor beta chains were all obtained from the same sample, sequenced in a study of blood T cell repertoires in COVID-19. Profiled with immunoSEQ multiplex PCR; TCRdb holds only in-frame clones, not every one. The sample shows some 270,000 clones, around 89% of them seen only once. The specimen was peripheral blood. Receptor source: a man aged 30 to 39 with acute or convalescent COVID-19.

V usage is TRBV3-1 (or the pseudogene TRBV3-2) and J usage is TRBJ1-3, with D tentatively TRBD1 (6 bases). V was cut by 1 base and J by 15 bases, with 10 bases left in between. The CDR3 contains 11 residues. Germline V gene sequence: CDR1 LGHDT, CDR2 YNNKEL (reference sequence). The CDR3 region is CASSQGSGAYF. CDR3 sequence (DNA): TGTGCCAGCAGCCAAGGTTCAGGGGCATATTTT.

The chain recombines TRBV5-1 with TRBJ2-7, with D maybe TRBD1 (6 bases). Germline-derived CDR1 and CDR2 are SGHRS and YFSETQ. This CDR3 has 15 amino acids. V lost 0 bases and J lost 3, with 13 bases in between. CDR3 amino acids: CASSLAIVGGYEQYF. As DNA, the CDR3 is TGCGCCAGCAGCTTGGCAATTGTAGGGGGCTACGAGCAGTACTTC.

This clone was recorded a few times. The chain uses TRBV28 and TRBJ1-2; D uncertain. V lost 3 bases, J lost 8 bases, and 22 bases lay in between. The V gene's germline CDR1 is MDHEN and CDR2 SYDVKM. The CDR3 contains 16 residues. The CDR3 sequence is CASSFLQAGKVGGYTF. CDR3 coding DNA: TGTGCCAGCAGTTTCTTGCAAGCGGGGAAAGTAGGAGGCTACACCTTC.

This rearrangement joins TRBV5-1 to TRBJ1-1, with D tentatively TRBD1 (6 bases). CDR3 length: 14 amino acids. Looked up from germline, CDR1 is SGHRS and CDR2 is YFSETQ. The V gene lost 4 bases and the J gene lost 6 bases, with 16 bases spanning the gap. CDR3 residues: CASSRQGTDAEAFF. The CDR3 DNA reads TGCGCCAGCAGCCGGCAGGGGACGGATGCTGAAGCTTTCTTT.

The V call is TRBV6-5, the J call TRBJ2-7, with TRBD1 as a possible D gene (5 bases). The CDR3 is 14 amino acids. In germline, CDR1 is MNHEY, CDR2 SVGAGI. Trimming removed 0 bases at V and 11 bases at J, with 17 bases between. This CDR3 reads CASSYSRQIPEEYF. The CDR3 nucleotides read TGTGCCAGCAGTTACTCGAGACAGATTCCTGAGGAGTACTTC.

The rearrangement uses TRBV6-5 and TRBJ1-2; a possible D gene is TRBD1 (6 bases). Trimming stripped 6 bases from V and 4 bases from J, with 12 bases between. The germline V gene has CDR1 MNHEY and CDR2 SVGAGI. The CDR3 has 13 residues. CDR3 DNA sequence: TGTGCCAGCAGGGACAGTATACTCTATGGCTACACCTTC. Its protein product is CASRDSILYGYTF.

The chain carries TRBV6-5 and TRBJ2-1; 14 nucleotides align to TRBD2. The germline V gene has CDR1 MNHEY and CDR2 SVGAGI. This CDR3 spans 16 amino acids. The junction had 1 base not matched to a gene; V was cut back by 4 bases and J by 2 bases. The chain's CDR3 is CASSLGLAGAYNEQFF. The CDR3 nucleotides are TGTGCCAGCAGTTTGGGACTAGCGGGAGCCTACAATGAGCAGTTCTTC.

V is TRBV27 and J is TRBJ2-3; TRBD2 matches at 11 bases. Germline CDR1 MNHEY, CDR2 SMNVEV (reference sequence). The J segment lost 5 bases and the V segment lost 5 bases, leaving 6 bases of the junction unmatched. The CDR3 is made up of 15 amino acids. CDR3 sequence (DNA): TGTGCCAGCAGTCCCCGACTAGCGGGGTTAGATACGCAGTATTTT. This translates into CASSPRLAGLDTQYF.

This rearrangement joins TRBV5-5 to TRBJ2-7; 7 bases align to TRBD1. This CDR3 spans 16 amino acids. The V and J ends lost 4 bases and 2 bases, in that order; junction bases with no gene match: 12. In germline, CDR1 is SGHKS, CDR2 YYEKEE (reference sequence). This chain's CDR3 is CASSLNPDRLAYEQYF. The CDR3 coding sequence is TGTGCCAGCAGCCTCAACCCGGACAGGCTAGCCTACGAGCAGTACTTC.

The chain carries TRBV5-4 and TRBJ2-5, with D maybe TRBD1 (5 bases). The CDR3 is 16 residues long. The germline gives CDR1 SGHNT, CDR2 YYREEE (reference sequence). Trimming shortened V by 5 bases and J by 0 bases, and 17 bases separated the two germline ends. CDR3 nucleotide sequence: TGTGCCAGCAGACTTGGGGCCGGCGGATACCAAGAGACCCAGTACTTC. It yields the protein CASRLGAGGYQETQYF.

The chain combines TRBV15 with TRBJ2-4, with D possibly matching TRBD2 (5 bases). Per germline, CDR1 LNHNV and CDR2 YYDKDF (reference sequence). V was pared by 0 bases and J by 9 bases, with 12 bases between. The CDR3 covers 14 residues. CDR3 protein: CATSRERGVGIQYF. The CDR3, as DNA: TGTGCCACCAGCAGAGAACGGGGAGTGGGCATTCAGTACTTC.

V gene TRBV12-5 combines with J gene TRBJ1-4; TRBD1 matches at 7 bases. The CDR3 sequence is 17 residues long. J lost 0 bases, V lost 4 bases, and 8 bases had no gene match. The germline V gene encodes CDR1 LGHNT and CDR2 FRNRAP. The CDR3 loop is CASGSRQGGATNEKLFF. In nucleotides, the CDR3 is TGTGCTAGTGGTTCGAGACAGGGTGGGGCAACTAATGAAAAACTGTTTTTT.

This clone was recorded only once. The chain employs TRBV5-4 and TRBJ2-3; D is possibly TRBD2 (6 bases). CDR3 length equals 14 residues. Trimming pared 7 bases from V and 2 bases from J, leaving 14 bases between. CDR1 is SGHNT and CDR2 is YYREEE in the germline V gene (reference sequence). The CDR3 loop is CASLISGYTDTQYF. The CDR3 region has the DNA TGTGCCAGCCTAATTAGCGGTTACACAGATACGCAGTATTTT. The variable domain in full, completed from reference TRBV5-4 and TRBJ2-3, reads ETGVTQSPTHLIKTRGQQVTLRCSSQSGHNTVSWYQQALGQGPQFIFQYYREEENGRGNFPPRFSGLQFPNYSSELNVNALELDDSALYLCASLISGYTDTQYFGPGTRLTVL.

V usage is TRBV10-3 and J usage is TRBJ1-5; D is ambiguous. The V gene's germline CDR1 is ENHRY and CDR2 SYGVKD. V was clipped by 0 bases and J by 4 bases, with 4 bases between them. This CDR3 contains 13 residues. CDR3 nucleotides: TGTGCCATCAGTGAGTCCGCGAATCAGCCCCAGCATTTT. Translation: CAISESANQPQHF.

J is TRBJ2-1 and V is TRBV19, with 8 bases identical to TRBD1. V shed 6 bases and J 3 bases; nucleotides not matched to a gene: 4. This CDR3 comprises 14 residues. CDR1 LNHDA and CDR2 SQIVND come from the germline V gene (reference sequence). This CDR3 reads CASRRQGNYNEQFF. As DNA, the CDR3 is TGTGCCAGTAGAAGACAGGGGAACTACAATGAGCAGTTCTTC.

The CDR3 region has the DNA TGTGCCACCGTCACAGGACCCAATGAAAAACTGTTTTTT. Amino acids: CATVTGPNEKLFF. The V and J genes are TRBV28 and TRBJ1-4, with D possibly TRBD1 on 5 matching bases. The ends were cut back, 10 bases at V and 5 bases at J, with 14 bases in the middle. The CDR3 is made up of 13 amino acids. Germline values: CDR1 MDHEN, CDR2 SYDVKM.

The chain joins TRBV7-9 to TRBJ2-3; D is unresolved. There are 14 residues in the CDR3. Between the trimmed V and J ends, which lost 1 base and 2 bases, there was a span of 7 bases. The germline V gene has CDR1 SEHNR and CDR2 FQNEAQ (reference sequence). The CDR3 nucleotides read TGTGCCAGCAGCTTAGTCGCGTACACAGATACGCAGTATTTT. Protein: CASSLVAYTDTQYF.

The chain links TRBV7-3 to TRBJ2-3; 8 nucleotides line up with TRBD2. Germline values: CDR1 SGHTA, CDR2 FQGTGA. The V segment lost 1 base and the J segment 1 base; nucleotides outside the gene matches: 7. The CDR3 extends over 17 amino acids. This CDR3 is CASSLIPSGFGTDTQYF. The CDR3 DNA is TGTGCCAGCAGCTTAATCCCTAGCGGGTTTGGCACAGATACGCAGTATTTT.

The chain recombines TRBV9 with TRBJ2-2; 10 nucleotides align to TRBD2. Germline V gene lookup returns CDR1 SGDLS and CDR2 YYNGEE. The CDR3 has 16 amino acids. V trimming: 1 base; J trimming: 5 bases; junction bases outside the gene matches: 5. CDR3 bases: TGTGCCAGCAGCGTATCTAGCGGGAGTAGGACCGGGGAGCTGTTTTTT. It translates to CASSVSSGSRTGELFF.

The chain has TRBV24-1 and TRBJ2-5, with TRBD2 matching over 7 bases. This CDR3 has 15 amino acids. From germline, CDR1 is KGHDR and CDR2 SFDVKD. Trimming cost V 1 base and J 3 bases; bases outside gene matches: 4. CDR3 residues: CATSDLGREKETQYF. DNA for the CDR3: TGTGCCACCAGTGATTTAGGGCGGGAGAAAGAGACCCAGTACTTC.

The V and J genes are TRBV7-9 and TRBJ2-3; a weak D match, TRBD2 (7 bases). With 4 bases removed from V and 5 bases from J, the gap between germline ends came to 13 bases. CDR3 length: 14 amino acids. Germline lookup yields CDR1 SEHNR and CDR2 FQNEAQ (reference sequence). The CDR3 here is CASSSGRGGDTQYF. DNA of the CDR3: TGTGCCAGCAGCTCGGGGAGGGGGGGAGATACGCAGTATTTT. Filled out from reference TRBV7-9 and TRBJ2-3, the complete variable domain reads DTGVSQNPRHKITKRGQNVTFRCDPISEHNRLYWYRQTLGQGPEFLTYFQNEAQLEKSRLLSDRFSAERPKGSFSTLEIQRTEQGDSAMYLCASSSGRGGDTQYFGPGTRLTVL.

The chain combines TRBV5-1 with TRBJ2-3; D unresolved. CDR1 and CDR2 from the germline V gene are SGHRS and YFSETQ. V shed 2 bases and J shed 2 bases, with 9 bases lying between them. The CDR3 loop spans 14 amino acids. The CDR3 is CASSFSTVTDTQYF. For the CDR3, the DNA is TGCGCCAGCAGCTTTTCGACTGTCACAGATACGCAGTATTTT.

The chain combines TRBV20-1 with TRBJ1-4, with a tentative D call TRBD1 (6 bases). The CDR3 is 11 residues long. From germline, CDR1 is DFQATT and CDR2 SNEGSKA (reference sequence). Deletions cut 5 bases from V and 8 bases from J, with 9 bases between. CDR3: CSAEDSEKLFF. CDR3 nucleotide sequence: TGCAGTGCTGAGGACAGCGAAAAACTGTTTTTT.

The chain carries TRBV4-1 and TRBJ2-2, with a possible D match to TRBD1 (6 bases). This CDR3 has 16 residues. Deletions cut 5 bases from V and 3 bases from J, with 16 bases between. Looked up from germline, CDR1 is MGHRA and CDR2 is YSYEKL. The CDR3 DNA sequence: TGCGCCAGCAGCGAAGCCTACAGGGTTTACACCGGGGAGCTGTTTTTT. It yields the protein CASSEAYRVYTGELFF.

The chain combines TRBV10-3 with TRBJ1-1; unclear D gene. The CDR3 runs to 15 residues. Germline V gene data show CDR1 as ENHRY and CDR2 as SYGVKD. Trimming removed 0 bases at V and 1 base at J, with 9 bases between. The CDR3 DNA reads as TGTGCCATCAGTGAGTCGATAGACAAGAACACTGAAGCTTTCTTT. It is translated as CAISESIDKNTEAFF.